Presented here are 16 T cell receptor beta chains from one specimen sequenced in a study of ipilimumab plus nivolumab after autologous stem cell transplantation. Clones were read by immunoSEQ multiplex PCR, and TCRdb kept only the in-frame ones, dropping some. The sample contains 15,000 to 20,000 clones, over 70% of which appear only once. This specimen consisted of PBMCs, obtained in a trial of ipilimumab plus nivolumab as post-transplant consolidation. These receptors all stem from a male donor with diffuse large B-cell lymphoma.

This clone was counted a few times. The rearrangement uses TRBV30 and TRBJ2-2; D is unclear. In germline, CDR1 is GTSNPN, CDR2 SVGIG (reference sequence). The CDR3 contains 15 residues. The V end lost 2 bases, the J end lost 0 bases, and 10 bases lay between the germline ends. This CDR3 is CAWSPGPTNTGELFF. The CDR3 DNA follows: TGTGCCTGGAGTCCCGGACCGACGAACACCGGGGAGCTGTTTTTT.

This rearrangement joins TRBV28 to TRBJ2-1; D possibly uses TRBD1 or TRBD2 (5 bases each). CDR3 length equals 16 residues. CDR1 and CDR2 (germline): MDHEN, SYDVKM. V was shortened by 6 bases and J by 0 bases, with 15 bases between the two germline ends. The chain's CDR3 is CASRSKSGGSYNEQFF. CDR3 bases: TGTGCCAGCAGATCCAAATCTGGGGGCTCCTACAATGAGCAGTTCTTC.

The V and J genes are TRBV18 and TRBJ2-2, with a tentative D call TRBD1 (6 bases). The CDR3 extends over 15 amino acids. Germline loops: CDR1 KGHSH, CDR2 LQKENI. Trimming took 3 bases from V and 1 from J, leaving 9 bases between them. The CDR3 nucleotides read TGTGCCAGCTCACCGGGGACACGGAACACCGGGGAGCTGTTTTTT. It codes for CASSPGTRNTGELFF.

CDR3 amino acids: CASSSMTGIRGAYF. The CDR3 coding sequence is TGTGCCAGCAGTTCCATGACAGGGATCAGGGGTGCGTACTTC. The J gene is TRBJ2-7, the V gene TRBV28, with 7 positions matching TRBD1. CDR1 MDHEN and CDR2 SYDVKM come from the germline V gene. J lost 12 bases, V lost 4 bases, and 15 bases had no gene match. The CDR3 spans 14 residues.

The gene calls are TRBV5-1 and TRBJ2-3; 7 bases are shared with TRBD2. CDR3 size: 15 residues. The germline V gene encodes CDR1 SGHRS and CDR2 YFSETQ. The junction had 9 bases not matched to a gene; V was cut back by 2 bases and J by 6 bases. The CDR3 bases are TGCGCCAGCAGCTTCACTAGCCGGGGGGAGGATACGCAGTATTTT. Its protein product is CASSFTSRGEDTQYF. Full variable domain (remainder filled in from reference TRBV5-1 and TRBJ2-3): KAGVTQTPRYLIKTRGQQVTLSCSPISGHRSVSWYQQTPGQGLQFLFEYFSETQRNKGNFPGRFSGRQFSNSRSEMNVSTLELGDSALYLCASSFTSRGEDTQYFGPGTRLTVL.

The chain is built from TRBV4-3 and TRBJ1-6; possible D gene TRBD1, 5 bases. Germline V gives CDR1 LGHNA, CDR2 YSLEER. V lost 0 bases to trimming and J lost 7 bases, with 10 bases between them. CDR3 length: 15 residues. The CDR3 DNA sequence: TGCGCCAGCAGCCAAGATAGGGGCCCGAATTCACCCCTCCACTTT. Encoded protein: CASSQDRGPNSPLHF.

Only a few counts were recorded for this clone. The genes are TRBV6-6 and TRBJ2-7; D ambiguous. V lost 2 bases to trimming and J lost 3 bases, with 5 bases between them. This CDR3 contains 12 residues. CDR1 MNHNY and CDR2 SVGAGI come from the germline V gene (reference sequence). CDR3 region: CASSYVYYEQYF. The DNA for the CDR3 is TGTGCCAGCAGTTACGTTTACTACGAGCAGTACTTC.

The chain recombines TRBV7-2 with TRBJ1-3; the D is unclear. The CDR3 contains 17 residues. V lost 1 base, J lost 0 bases, and 13 bases lay in between. Germline V gene lookup returns CDR1 SGHTA and CDR2 FQGNSA. The CDR3 reads CASSLERVISSGNTIYF. CDR3 in DNA: TGTGCCAGCAGCTTAGAAAGGGTAATAAGCTCTGGAAACACCATATATTTT.

The gene calls are TRBV7-6 and TRBJ2-7, with a weak D call TRBD1 (5 bases). Trimming shortened V by 2 bases and J by 2 bases, and 10 bases separated the two germline ends. The CDR3 sequence is 14 residues long. The V gene's germline CDR1 is SGHVS and CDR2 FNYEAQ. The CDR3 nucleotides are TGTGCCAGCAGCTTAAGTCCGACAGCCTACGAGCAGTACTTC. Amino acid sequence: CASSLSPTAYEQYF.

The chain couples TRBV29-1 to TRBJ2-6, with TRBD1 matching 7 bases. The germline CDR1 and CDR2 sequences are SQVTM and ANQGSEA. The CDR3 covers 17 residues. J gave up 0 bases and V 4 bases, and 9 bases lay outside the gene matches. The CDR3 protein is CSVADRVDSSGANVLTF. The CDR3 DNA is TGCAGCGTTGCAGACAGGGTAGATAGCTCTGGGGCCAACGTCCTGACTTTC.

This chain links TRBV27 with TRBJ1-2, with 9 nucleotides matching TRBD1. V lost 4 bases and J lost 2; bases outside the gene matches: 5. Germline CDR1 and CDR2: MNHEY and SMNVEV (reference sequence). The CDR3 length is 15 residues. The chain's CDR3 is CASSSPGQGNYGYTF. Written as DNA, the CDR3 is TGTGCCAGCAGTTCCCCGGGACAGGGAAACTATGGCTACACCTTC.

This clone was found once. V is TRBV7-6 and J is TRBJ2-7; TRBD2 matches 8 bases. This CDR3 is built from 13 residues. J lost 1 base, V lost 4 bases, and 0 bases had no gene match. Germline V CDR1 and CDR2: SGHVS, FNYEAQ. In DNA form, the CDR3 reads TGTGCCAGCAGCTCGGGGGGGTCCTACGAGCAGTACTTC. Protein sequence: CASSSGGSYEQYF.

The chain employs TRBV5-1 and TRBJ2-7; tentative D call: TRBD1 (7 bases). V was trimmed by 0 bases and J by 1 base, leaving 14 bases between them. The CDR3 runs to 16 residues. Looked up from germline, CDR1 is SGHRS and CDR2 is YFSETQ. The CDR3 region has the DNA TGCGCCAGCAGCTTGGCCTACAGGGGACTGTCCTACGAGCAGTACTTC. Translating gives CASSLAYRGLSYEQYF. Complete variable domain (other parts from reference TRBV5-1 and TRBJ2-7): KAGVTQTPRYLIKTRGQQVTLSCSPISGHRSVSWYQQTPGQGLQFLFEYFSETQRNKGNFPGRFSGRQFSNSRSEMNVSTLELGDSALYLCASSLAYRGLSYEQYFGPGTRLTVT.

This chain links TRBV5-1 with TRBJ2-2; 11 bases line up with TRBD1. The CDR3 length is 16 residues. V lost 2 bases to trimming and J lost 4 bases; unmatched junction nucleotides: 4. Germline assignment: CDR1 SGHRS and CDR2 YFSETQ. In DNA, the CDR3 is TGCGCCAGCAGCTTAGTTGGGACAGGGGGCACCGGGGAGCTGTTTTTT. This encodes CASSLVGTGGTGELFF.

The rearrangement uses TRBV2 and TRBJ1-2; the D is unclear. The CDR3 loop spans 12 amino acids. Germline CDR1 SNHLY, CDR2 FYNNEI. Between the trimmed V and J ends, which lost 8 bases and 6 bases, there was a span of 13 bases. The CDR3 protein is CASRTDGDGYTF. The CDR3, as DNA: TGTGCCAGCCGAACCGACGGAGATGGCTACACCTTC.

The chain carries TRBV2 and TRBJ2-3; perhaps D is TRBD1 or TRBD2 (5 bases each). Trimming shortened V by 6 bases and J by 3 bases, and 16 bases separated the two germline ends. CDR1 SNHLY and CDR2 FYNNEI come from the germline V gene. The CDR3 is 15 amino acids. CDR3 nucleotide sequence: TGTGCCAGCAGGCCGGGACCACAACTGACAGATACGCAGTATTTT. This encodes CASRPGPQLTDTQYF.